The rows below give T cell receptor beta chains drawn from one sample of a study of cytomegalovirus exposure and HLA in healthy donors. The repertoire was sequenced with immunoSEQ multiplex PCR; TCRdb's copy has only in-frame clones and lacks some. The sample data list 150,000 or so clones. Sequencing was carried out using PBMCs. The receptor set was obtained from a man younger than 30 in good health and CMV-seronegative. Each CDR3 is given with its conserved first and last residue. D genes are given only for firm matches.

D	J	V	CDR3	DNA
.	TRBJ2-7	TRBV4-3	CASSRDLASSLYEQYF	TGCGCCAGCAGTCGCGACCTGGCTAGTTCTTTATACGAGCAGTACTTC
.	TRBJ2-4	TRBV29-1	CSAVFRGHLAKNIQYF	TGCAGCGCTGTCTTTAGGGGACATCTAGCCAAAAACATTCAGTACTTC
.	TRBJ1-4	TRBV25-1	CASSESDRRSTEKLFF	TGTGCCAGCAGTGAATCTGACAGAAGGTCGACCGAAAAACTGTTTTTT
.	TRBJ2-1	TRBV7-9	CASSLPVAGNEQFF	TGTGCCAGCAGCTTGCCCGTGGCGGGGAATGAGCAGTTCTTC
.	TRBJ2-6	TRBV18	CASSPAGTGANVLTF	TGTGCCAGCTCACCCGCAGGGACTGGGGCCAACGTCCTGACTTTC
.	TRBJ2-7	TRBV9	CASSVAGAREQYF	TGTGCCAGCAGCGTCGCGGGGGCTCGCGAGCAGTACTTC
.	TRBJ2-5	TRBV2	CASTFRETQYF	TGTGCCAGCACCTTTCGAGAGACCCAGTACTTC
TRBD1	TRBJ2-7	TRBV4-3	CASSSRTGGYEQYF	TGCGCCAGCAGCTCCAGGACAGGGGGCTACGAGCAGTACTTC
.	TRBJ2-7	TRBV29-1	CSVDWGPEQYF	TGCAGCGTTGATTGGGGCCCCGAGCAGTACTTC
TRBD1	TRBJ2-5	TRBV6-1	CASSEMTGGKETQYF	TGTGCCAGCAGTGAGATGACAGGGGGCAAGGAGACCCAGTACTTC
TRBD1	TRBJ2-6	TRBV6-4	CASSGSGGSGANVLTF	TGTGCCAGCAGTGGATCAGGGGGCTCTGGGGCCAACGTCCTGACTTTC
.	TRBJ1-2	TRBV9	CASGPQYGYTF	TGTGCCAGCGGGCCGCAGTATGGCTACACCTTC
.	TRBJ1-2	TRBV5-5	CASSFTGGVYGYTF	TGTGCCAGCAGCTTTACAGGAGGGGTCTATGGCTACACCTTC
.	TRBJ2-7	TRBV5-4	CASSLSGYEQYF	TGTGCCAGCAGCTTGTCGGGGTACGAGCAGTACTTC
.	TRBJ1-1	TRBV6-6	CASRPPTGSVTEAFF	TGTGCCAGCAGACCACCGACAGGATCAGTCACTGAAGCTTTCTTT
.	TRBJ1-1	TRBV11-3	CASSLESGGLGTEAFF	TGTGCCAGCAGCTTAGAGTCGGGGGGGCTCGGCACTGAAGCTTTCTTT
.	TRBJ2-7	TRBV7-2	CASSRGTYEQYF	TGTGCCAGCAGTCGGGGAACCTACGAGCAGTACTTC
TRBD1	TRBJ1-1	TRBV9	CASSVTGGGRTEAFF	TGTGCCAGCAGCGTAACAGGGGGCGGTCGTACTGAAGCTTTCTTT
.	TRBJ1-1	TRBV7-8	CASSLVLSPNTEAFF	TGTGCCAGCAGCTTAGTGCTGAGCCCGAACACTGAAGCTTTCTTT
.	TRBJ2-2	TRBV30	CAWSSVQGVSRRVTGELFF	TGTGCCTGGAGCTCGGTGCAGGGCGTCTCCCGACGTGTCACCGGGGAGCTGTTTTTT
.	TRBJ1-1	TRBV7-2	CASSSFPEAFF	TGTGCCAGCAGCTCTTTTCCCGAAGCTTTCTTT
.	TRBJ2-7	TRBV18	CASSPPSGVHEQYF	TGTGCCAGCTCACCACCGTCCGGGGTCCACGAGCAGTACTTC
.	TRBJ2-2	TRBV19	CASTPRWRASSGELFF	TGTGCCAGTACCCCACGGTGGAGGGCGAGTTCCGGGGAGCTGTTTTTT
.	TRBJ1-2	TRBV28	CASSPGTPYYYTF	TGTGCCAGCAGCCCCGGGACACCCTATTACTACACCTTC
TRBD2	TRBJ2-7	TRBV15	CATSRGLAVAGGQYF	TGTGCCACCAGCAGAGGCCTAGCGGTAGCGGGCGGGCAGTACTTC
.	TRBJ2-1	TRBV9	CASSVGTGSNWHNEQFF	TGTGCCAGCAGCGTAGGGACCGGGAGTAACTGGCACAATGAGCAGTTCTTC
.	TRBJ1-1	TRBV7-9	CASSPPAEGLNTEAFF	TGTGCCAGCAGCCCCCCGGCGGAGGGGCTGAACACTGAAGCTTTCTTT
.	TRBJ1-2	TRBV6-5	CASSSLGALKYGYTF	TGTGCCAGCAGTTCCCTAGGGGCGTTGAAGTATGGCTACACCTTC
TRBD2	TRBJ2-7	TRBV9	CASSVDGPSGTYEQYF	TGTGCCAGCAGCGTAGATGGGCCTAGCGGGACCTACGAGCAGTACTTC
.	TRBJ1-3	TRBV13	CASSSSGSGNTIYF	TGTGCCAGCAGCAGTAGTGGCTCTGGAAACACCATATATTTT
TRBD1	TRBJ1-1	TRBV6-5	CASSFHRGLNTEAFF	TGTGCCAGCAGTTTTCACAGGGGACTGAACACTGAAGCTTTCTTT
TRBD1	TRBJ2-7	TRBV5-6	CASSSIGQGVSYEQYF	TGTGCCAGCAGCTCAATCGGACAGGGGGTTTCCTACGAGCAGTACTTC
TRBD2	TRBJ2-1	TRBV7-2	CASSQTTGGLSEQFF	TGTGCCAGCAGCCAGACGACGGGGGGGTTAAGTGAGCAGTTCTTC
.	TRBJ2-7	TRBV19	CASSIGLTYEQYF	TGTGCCAGTAGTATAGGACTAACCTACGAGCAGTACTTC
.	TRBJ1-2	TRBV6-1	CASSAYRTHNYGYTF	TGTGCCAGCAGTGCCTACAGGACGCATAACTATGGCTACACCTTC
TRBD2	TRBJ2-4	TRBV11-2	CASSFPLAGGLGKNIQYF	TGTGCCAGCAGCTTCCCTCTAGCGGGGGGGCTCGGCAAAAACATTCAGTACTTC
TRBD1	TRBJ2-5	TRBV7-6	CASSLRRDPGGYETQYF	TGTGCCAGCAGCTTAAGACGCGATCCAGGGGGTTACGAGACCCAGTACTTC
.	TRBJ1-4	TRBV5-6	CASSGTTGRTNEKLFF	TGTGCCAGCAGCGGAACAACAGGGCGAACTAATGAAAAACTGTTTTTT
TRBD1	TRBJ1-6	TRBV6-6	CASSSGTGGLSPLHF	TGTGCCAGCAGTTCCGGGACAGGGGGCCTTTCACCCCTCCACTTT
.	TRBJ2-7	TRBV7-9	CASSSGLGQGYEQYF	TGTGCCAGCAGCTCAGGACTAGGACAGGGCTACGAGCAGTACTTC
.	TRBJ1-3	TRBV10-3	CAISDALARGSGNTIYF	TGTGCCATCAGTGACGCATTGGCCAGGGGCTCTGGAAACACCATATATTTT
.	TRBJ2-2	TRBV9	CASSVATGYRELFF	TGTGCCAGCAGCGTAGCTACGGGTTACCGGGAGCTGTTTTTT
TRBD2	TRBJ2-3	TRBV6-5	CAVRPGGARVTQYF	TGTGCCGTCCGGCCGGGGGGGGCCCGTGTTACGCAGTATTTT
.	TRBJ1-4	TRBV7-9	CASSDPYRPTNEKLFF	TGTGCCAGCAGCGATCCTTACAGACCAACTAATGAAAAACTGTTTTTT
.	TRBJ2-5	TRBV5-6	CASSLDRGETQYF	TGTGCCAGCAGCTTGGATAGAGGGGAGACCCAGTACTTC
.	TRBJ1-2	TRBV9	CASSVGAGRMDYGYTF	TGTGCCAGCAGCGTAGGGGCAGGGCGGATGGACTATGGCTACACCTTC